The TCR beta chain under discussion was sequenced for a study of T cells in Graves' hyperthyroidism and ophthalmopathy. Comments on this clonotype: Its antigen is unidentified.

Germline V gene lookup returns CDR1 SQVTM and CDR2 ANQGSEA. The length of the CDR3 is 12 residues. Trimming shortened V by 7 bases and J by 4 bases, and 13 bases separated the two germline ends. Researchers amplified the TCR beta CDR3 regions from RNA transcripts. The HTBI set primed first-round TCR CDR3 RT-PCR. TCRdb reanalysed the multiplex PCR reads using MiXCR and keeps one entry per CDR3 protein. The sample has around 480,000 distinct CDR3 sequences; approximately 14% are singletons. Diagnosis rested on symptoms, serum thyroxine and TRAb, thyroid ultrasound, and orbital computed tomography. Points from the study as a whole: Most thyroid-expanded clonotypes above 0.001 were also found in blood. Ophthalmopathy was told apart from stable hyperthyroidism by a 13 V-J model.

The sequenced sample consisted of blood. V gene TRBV29-1 combines with J gene TRBJ2-5, with D uncertain. The TCR sequence derives from a woman aged 18-29 years with Graves' hyperthyroidism. In DNA, the CDR3 is TGCAGCGCTCCGACACCAGGAGAGACCCAGTACTTC. It yields the protein CSAPTPGETQYF.